This record looks at one T cell receptor (beta chain) sequence and its context. The antigen remains unidentified. This sample is drawn from a study of cytomegalovirus exposure and HLA in healthy donors. Turning to the study itself: Across roughly 400 genotyped donors, 81% landed in the Caucasian-associated ancestry cluster.

The PCR made use of 60 Vbeta and 13 Jbeta primers. Generated by immunoSEQ multiplex PCR, the TCRdb table keeps only in-frame clones and is missing some. The table records around 100,000 clones, under 70% of them present only once. Study conclusions and caveats: In an earlier analysis, in 540 or so donors, most V segments appeared productive either ~87% or ~30% of the time.

Sequencing was performed on PBMCs. This receptor was obtained from a man younger than 40 in good health and CMV-seropositive.

CDR3 amino acids: CASSSDGSYGYTF. In DNA form, the CDR3 reads TGTGCCAGCAGTAGTGACGGGAGCTATGGCTACACCTTC. V and J are TRBV2 and TRBJ1-2, with unresolved D. The CDR3 has 13 residues. V shed 5 bases and J shed 4 bases, with 11 bases lying between them. CDR1 is SNHLY, CDR2 FYNNEI, per germline.